These 4 T cell receptor beta chains originate from one sample sequenced in a study of T-cell reconstitution after alpha-beta-depleted transplantation in children. A TCRbeta library incorporating unique molecular identifiers was prepared. TCRdb re-analysed the PCR reads in MiXCR, keeping a single row per CDR3 protein. The table lists 600,000 to 700,000 distinct CDR3 sequences, roughly 17% of them singletons. Sample: PBMCs from the stem cell graft donor, taken from the stem cell graft. The receptor set was obtained from a human donor who donated a stem cell graft to a child with acute myeloid leukemia.

This clonotype was picked up a small number of times. The chain uses TRBV18 and TRBJ2-5; D call uncertain. V lost 0 bases and J lost 4, with 6 bases in between. Germline V gene data show CDR1 as KGHSH and CDR2 as LQKENI. This CDR3 comprises 13 residues. The chain's CDR3 is CASSPPTRETQYF. The DNA for the CDR3 is TGTGCCAGCTCACCACCGACCCGAGAGACCCAGTACTTC.

This clonotype was counted between two and nine times. The chain is built from TRBV7-9 and TRBJ1-2; 7 bases fit TRBD1. Looked up from germline, CDR1 is SEHNR and CDR2 is FQNEAQ (reference sequence). V lost 6 bases to trimming and J lost 9 bases; unmatched junction nucleotides: 10. The CDR3 consists of 13 residues. The CDR3 reads CASSPPGQASYTF. The CDR3 coding sequence is TGTGCCAGCAGTCCTCCAGGACAGGCGAGCTACACCTTC.

This rearrangement joins TRBV14 to TRBJ2-1; no reliable D call. There are 15 residues in the CDR3. The germline gives CDR1 SGHDN, CDR2 FVKESK. V lost 0 bases and J lost 2, with 8 bases in between. CDR3 bases: TGTGCCAGCAGCCAAGAGGTACCAGCCTACAATGAGCAGTTCTTC. Its protein product is CASSQEVPAYNEQFF. Variable domain in full (rest from reference TRBV14 and TRBJ2-1): EAGVTQFPSHSVIEKGQTVTLRCDPISGHDNLYWYRRVMGKEIKFLLHFVKESKQDESGMPNNRFLAERTGGTYSTLKVQPAELEDSGVYFCASSQEVPAYNEQFFGPGTRLTVL.

At least ten counts were recorded for this clonotype. This chain uses TRBV12-3 or TRBV12-4 with TRBJ1-1; D uncertain. Between the trimmed V and J ends, which lost 1 base and 2 bases, there was a span of 8 bases. The CDR3 is 14 amino acids. The CDR3 DNA follows: TGTGCCAGCAGTTTAGGTCTAGGAAACACTGAAGCTTTCTTT. The encoded protein is CASSLGLGNTEAFF.